This entry concerns a single T cell receptor beta chain. Other DNA sequences of this sample code for an identical CDR3. This entry belongs to a study of blood T cell repertoires in COVID-19. In the study overall: Samples of COVID-19 (acute and convalescent) were obtained from the United States, Italy and Spain. PBMCs, B-cell-depleted T cells, or T cells provided the cDNA or gDNA that made up the material.

V was cut by 4 bases and J by 4 bases, with 6 bases left in between. CDR1 SGHRS and CDR2 YFSETQ come from the germline V gene. This CDR3 is 12 amino acids long. Per the study methods: Reference gene primer amplification yielded estimated nucleated cell counts. Measured with immunoSEQ multiplex PCR; TCRdb has only the in-frame clones, and not every one. Clone size and the V and J calls come from that table; the DNA yielded D and trimming. The table lists roughly 120,000 clones, approximately 84% of them singletons. J is TRBJ1-3 and V is TRBV5-1; weak D call: TRBD1 (6 bases). Sequencing input: peripheral blood. This receptor was taken from a woman between 50 and 59 years old with acute or convalescent COVID-19. This CDR3 is CASSGQGNTIYF. The CDR3 bases are TGCGCCAGCAGCGGACAGGGAAACACCATATATTTT.